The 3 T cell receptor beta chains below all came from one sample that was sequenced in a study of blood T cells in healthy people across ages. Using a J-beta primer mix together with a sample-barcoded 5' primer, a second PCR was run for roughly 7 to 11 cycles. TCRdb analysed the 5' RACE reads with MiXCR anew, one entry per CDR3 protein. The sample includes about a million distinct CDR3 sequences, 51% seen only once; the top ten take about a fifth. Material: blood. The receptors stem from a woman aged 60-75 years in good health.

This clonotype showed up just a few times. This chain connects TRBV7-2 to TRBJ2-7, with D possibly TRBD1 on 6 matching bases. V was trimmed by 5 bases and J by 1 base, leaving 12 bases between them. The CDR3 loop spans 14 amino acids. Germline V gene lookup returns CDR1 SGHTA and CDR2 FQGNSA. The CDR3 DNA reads TGTGCCAGCAGCCTAATACAGGGATCCTACGAGCAGTACTTC. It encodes CASSLIQGSYEQYF.

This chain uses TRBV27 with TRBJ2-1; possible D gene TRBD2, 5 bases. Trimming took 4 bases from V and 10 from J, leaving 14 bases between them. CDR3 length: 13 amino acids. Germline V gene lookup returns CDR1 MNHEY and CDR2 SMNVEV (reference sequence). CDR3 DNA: TGTGCCAGCAGTTCCGAGGGTGGGCGAGAGCAGTTCTTC. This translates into CASSSEGGREQFF.

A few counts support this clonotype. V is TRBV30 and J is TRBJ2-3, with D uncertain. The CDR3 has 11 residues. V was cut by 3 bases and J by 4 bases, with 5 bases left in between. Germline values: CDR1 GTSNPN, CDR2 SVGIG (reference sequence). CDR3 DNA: TGTGCCTGGAGAAATGCAGATACGCAGTATTTT. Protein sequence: CAWRNADTQYF.